Listed here are 10 T cell receptor beta chains from one sample, sequenced in a study of T-cell memory formation after mild COVID-19 (dated by TCRdb to the early 2020s). The protocol used for the library was 5' RACE. Sequencer: Illumina NovaSeq 6000. TCRdb reanalyzed the raw reads on its own, using fastp at Q25 for trimming and MiXCR for clone calling, and kept in-frame beta chains. Each CDR3 protein appears once, grouped with its most common genes and DNA. Here the sample has about 260,000 distinct CDR3 sequences; over 15% occur a single time. Of the sample, 20% to 25% falls within the top ten clones. Sequencing was performed on PBMCs or a T cell subset sorted from them (not recorded which). The receptors come from a man younger than 35 who had mild COVID-19 (a few samples of this study predate the infection). The sample titles of this study are shuffled in the database, so cell type and time point are left out; the donor was told from shared clones.

The chain combines TRBV6-5 with TRBJ1-2, with TRBD1 identical over 8 bases. After removal of 6 bases from V and 4 bases from J, the junction contained 4 bases not matched to a gene. The CDR3 extends over 13 amino acids. The V gene's germline CDR1 is MNHEY and CDR2 SVGAGI. The chain's CDR3 is CASSAGQVYGYTF. The CDR3 DNA follows: TGTGCCAGCAGCGCGGGACAGGTCTATGGCTACACCTTC.

J is TRBJ2-2 and V is TRBV5-1; a weak D match, TRBD1 (5 bases). V shed 4 bases and J shed 3 bases, with 13 bases lying between them. Germline loops: CDR1 SGHRS, CDR2 YFSETQ. This CDR3 has 15 amino acids. For the CDR3, the DNA is TGCGCCAGCAGCCCCCAGGGAAGGGACACCGGGGAGCTGTTTTTT. It is translated as CASSPQGRDTGELFF.

The chain employs TRBV7-9 and TRBJ1-1; D gene unclear. Looked up from germline, CDR1 is SEHNR and CDR2 is FQNEAQ (reference sequence). This CDR3 has 14 residues. The V end was cut by 5 bases, the J end by 5 bases, with 15 bases between. CDR3 region: CASSPVLGGTEAFF. In DNA, the CDR3 is TGTGCCAGCAGCCCGGTTTTGGGAGGGACTGAAGCTTTCTTT.

The chain has TRBV20-1 and TRBJ2-3, with D maybe TRBD2 (5 bases). This CDR3 region has 13 residues. Trimming took off 1 base at V and 7 bases at J, with 12 bases between the two ends. Germline loops: CDR1 DFQATT, CDR2 SNEGSKA (reference sequence). CDR3 bases: TGCAGTGCTAGAGGGACTGTACGGTATACGCAGTATTTT. Amino acid sequence: CSARGTVRYTQYF.

This clonotype was counted between two and nine times. The gene calls are TRBV20-1 and TRBJ1-2, with 9 bases that match TRBD1. This CDR3 has 13 residues. The V gene end was trimmed by 7 bases and the J gene end by 6 bases; junction bases not matched to a gene: 9. Germline CDR1 and CDR2: DFQATT and SNEGSKA (reference sequence). The CDR3 sequence is CSVYRDRAHGYTF. The CDR3 DNA reads TGCAGTGTGTATCGGGACAGGGCCCATGGCTACACCTTC.

There are a few counts of this clonotype. The chain joins TRBV29-1 to TRBJ2-1; 8 positions agree with TRBD2. The CDR3 runs to 15 residues. V trimming: 7 bases; J trimming: 10 bases; junction bases outside the gene matches: 18. Germline CDR1 reads SQVTM; CDR2 reads ANQGSEA. CDR3 amino acids: CSATPRRGDWGEQFF. CDR3 DNA sequence: TGCAGCGCAACCCCCCGGCGGGGGGATTGGGGGGAGCAGTTCTTC.

This clonotype was observed a handful of times. The V call is TRBV20-1, the J call TRBJ2-7; 12 bases are a match to TRBD1. After removal of 1 base from V and 3 bases from J, the junction contained 16 bases not matched to a gene. Germline V gene sequence: CDR1 DFQATT, CDR2 SNEGSKA (reference sequence). The CDR3 runs to 19 residues. CDR3 nucleotides: TGCAGTGCTAGAGGCCCGGGACAGGGGGCCTTAAGTGGGTTCTACGAGCAGTACTTC. Protein sequence: CSARGPGQGALSGFYEQYF.

The chain has TRBV24-1 and TRBJ2-1; D unclear. Germline CDR1 reads KGHDR; CDR2 reads SFDVKD. The CDR3 is 12 residues long. The ends were cut back, 4 bases at V and 10 bases at J, with 10 bases in the middle. CDR3 bases: TGTGCCACCAGTGACCGAAAGTACGAGCAGTTCTTC. Residues: CATSDRKYEQFF.

This clonotype has only a few counts. CDR3 in DNA: TGTGCCAGCAGGCAGGGACAGAACTATGGCTACACCTTC. Translating it yields CASRQGQNYGYTF. The V gene is TRBV12-3 or TRBV12-4, the J gene TRBJ1-2, with 7 bases matching TRBD1. Trimming at V came to 6 bases and at J to 2 bases, leaving 3 bases not matched to a gene. This CDR3 spans 13 amino acids.

This chain joins TRBV6-6 and TRBJ1-6; unclear D gene. V gave up 6 bases and J gave up 11 bases, with 20 bases separating them. This CDR3 region has 15 residues. Germline V CDR1 and CDR2: MNHNY, SVGAGI (reference sequence). The CDR3 sequence: CASSTARRYDPPLHF. Here the CDR3 DNA reads TGTGCCAGCAGCACCGCAAGGAGGTATGACCCACCCCTCCACTTT.